This T cell receptor (beta chain) was found in a study of CD8 T cells in Susac syndrome (dated by TCRdb to the late 2010s). Looking at the study overall: Repertoire sequencing was used to test whether CD8+ T cell activation and differentiation in Susac syndrome was antigen driven. General findings and caveats noted by the study authors: The TCR sequencing and HLA analysis was acknowledged to have included a relatively small number of individuals.

The cysteine opens and the phenylalanine closes a CDR3 of 15 amino acids. Only CDR3 DNA remains: 45 bases, in frame from the first base. CDR1 and CDR2 (SGHAT, FQNNGV) derive from the germline V gene. The junction carries 14 bases between V and J, which are trimmed by 7 bases and 2 bases respectively. A word on this clonotype: It lacks a known antigen. Base qualities were left out, and no much larger clone turns up one base away.

RNA was extracted using the RNeasy kit, and roughly 0.5 to 1 microgram was reverse transcribed with random hexamers. The immunoSEQ multiplex PCR assay, covering 54 Vbeta and 13 Jbeta segments, was used to amplify TCR beta CDR3 regions. To correct PCR amplification bias, a synthetic template baseline was used for both primer optimization and computational correction. Regarding the original processing steps: Only productive sequences were kept, with reads annotated to V, D and J genes according to IMGT and analyzed in immunoSEQ Analyzer. Clonality was calculated as one minus the Shannon entropy normalized by log2 of the number of productive unique sequences. Public and private clones were assessed among the 100 most prevalent clones of each patient and control. A clone was defined as Susac-specific if it was absent from the healthy and MS cohorts, from about a thousand published viral clones and from other ImmuneACCESS disease sequences. The public sequencing data were trimmed at Q25 with fastp and processed into clonotypes with MiXCR by TCRdb, which kept only in-frame beta chains. Each CDR3 protein appears once, grouped with its most common genes and DNA. TCRdb's processing, not the authors' own work, is the source of the V and J calls. The sample records 120,000 or so distinct CDR3 sequences, approximately 94% of which are singletons. Of the sample, approximately 0.12% falls within the top ten clones.

Peripheral blood CD8+ and CD4+ T cells from healthy donors, Susac syndrome patients and multiple sclerosis patients were profiled by high-throughput TCR beta sequencing. Treatment-naive patients with stable or active relapsing-remitting disease fulfilling revised McDonald criteria were used as multiple sclerosis controls. CD8+ TEMRA cells were enriched by FACS, while bulk CD8+ and CD4+ T cells were purified by magnetic negative isolation. Blood was drawn into EDTA tubes, processed within 24 hours, and PBMCs were isolated by density gradient centrifugation. PBMCs intended for TCR sequencing were frozen in liquid nitrogen and were later thawed in a 37 degrees C water bath. A purity of at least 90% was achieved for sorted or isolated CD4+, CD8+ and CD8+ TEMRA cells.

This chain joins TRBV11-2 to TRBJ2-2; the D gene is possibly TRBD1, with 6 bases matching. Sequenced input: CD4+ T cells from PBMCs. This clonotype originated in a human donor with multiple sclerosis. The sequenced DNA is TGTGCCAGCACCCCGCAGGGGTTTAACACCGGGGAGCTGTTTTTT. Its amino acids are CASTPQGFNTGELFF.